What follows are 12 T cell receptor beta chains derived from one specimen sequenced in a study of human T cells and chemical hapten exposure. Time point noted: pre-sensitization, week 0. Treatment noted: therapeutic diphenylcyclopropenone sensitization with weekly scalp DPC. Sequencing started from total RNA isolated from unfractionated whole blood. TCRdb reanalysed the RACE reads using MiXCR and keeps one entry per CDR3 protein. The sample yields under 40,000 distinct CDR3 sequences, 10% seen once. Sequences were derived from whole blood, sampled in connection with sensitization to the hapten diphenylcyclopropenone (DPC). The source is a man aged 45 to 65 with alopecia areata. Some clones in this sample may be carry-over from other donors' samples.

This clonotype was seen repeatedly, ten times or more. This sequence joins TRBV18 and TRBJ2-5, with D hard to call. Germline V CDR1 and CDR2: KGHSH, LQKENI. This CDR3 spans 13 amino acids. Deletions cut 3 bases from V and 1 base from J, with 6 bases between. CDR3: CASSPATQETQYF. The CDR3 coding sequence is TGTGCCAGCTCACCGGCGACCCAAGAGACCCAGTACTTC. Supplemented by reference TRBV18 and TRBJ2-5, the full variable domain reads NAGVMQNPRHLVRRRGQEARLRCSPMKGHSHVYWYRQLPEEGLKFMVYLQKENIIDESGMPKERFSAEFPKEGPSILRIQQVVRGDSAAYFCASSPATQETQYFGPGTRLLVL.

The table lists this clonotype with many counts. The chain is built from TRBV29-1 and TRBJ2-7; D may be TRBD2 (5 bases). This CDR3 is 14 amino acids long. V lost 0 bases and J lost 12, with 21 bases in between. Germline CDR1 reads SQVTM; CDR2 reads ANQGSEA. The CDR3 is CSVEDMAGRAIRYF. In DNA form, the CDR3 reads TGCAGCGTTGAAGATATGGCGGGCCGTGCTATTCGGTACTTC.

The DNA for the CDR3 is TGTGCCAGTAGTATGGGGGCTAGCAGTTACGAGCAGTACTTC. Amino acid sequence: CASSMGASSYEQYF. J is TRBJ2-7 and V is TRBV19; weak D call: TRBD1 (6 bases). Trimming took off 3 bases at V and 4 bases at J, with 13 bases between the two ends. Germline CDR1 LNHDA, CDR2 SQIVND (reference sequence). The CDR3 has 14 residues.

This clonotype came up many times. In nucleotides, the CDR3 is TGTGCCAGCAGTCCCGCTAGCGGGGAATACAATGAGCAGTTCTTC. It codes for CASSPASGEYNEQFF. The chain combines TRBV12-3 or TRBV12-4 with TRBJ2-1; 9 nucleotides line up with TRBD2. The V segment lost 5 bases and the J segment 4 bases; nucleotides outside the gene matches: 6. The CDR3 runs 15 residues.

This rearrangement joins TRBV27 to TRBJ2-2; 14 bases align to TRBD2. V lost 4 bases and J lost 9; bases outside the gene matches: 4. This CDR3 comprises 15 residues. Per the germline V gene, CDR1 is MNHEY and CDR2 is SMNVEV (reference sequence). The CDR3 DNA reads as TGTGCCAGCAGTTCGGGACTAGCGGGGGCGTGGGAGCTGTTTTTT. It translates to CASSSGLAGAWELFF.

This clonotype has at least ten counts. The gene calls are TRBV13 and TRBJ2-1; 8 bases map to TRBD1. J was trimmed by 5 bases and V by 1 base; bases with no gene match: 7. CDR3 length: 16 amino acids. Germline V gives CDR1 PRHDT, CDR2 FYEKMQ (reference sequence). CDR3 amino acids: CASSLAYRGMDNEQFF. The CDR3 DNA reads as TGTGCCAGCAGCTTAGCGTACAGGGGGATGGACAATGAGCAGTTCTTC.

Ten or more counts support this clonotype. CDR3 DNA: TGTGCCAGCAGCCGGACCTACGAGCAGTACTTC. Translated, it gives CASSRTYEQYF. The genes are TRBV28 and TRBJ2-7; D is ambiguous. The CDR3 is 11 residues long. From germline, CDR1 is MDHEN and CDR2 SYDVKM. Trimming removed 6 bases from V and 2 bases from J, with 5 bases in between.

This clonotype was seen many times. CDR3 amino acids: CASSSQGGPNEKLFF. The CDR3 DNA reads as TGTGCCAGCAGCTCCCAGGGCGGGCCTAATGAAAAACTGTTTTTT. V and J are TRBV7-9 and TRBJ1-4, with D possibly TRBD1 on 5 matching bases. This CDR3 region has 15 residues. Looked up from germline, CDR1 is SEHNR and CDR2 is FQNEAQ (reference sequence). With 4 bases removed from V and 3 bases from J, the gap between germline ends came to 12 bases. Drawing the rest from reference TRBV7-9 and TRBJ1-4, the complete variable domain is DTGVSQNPRHKITKRGQNVTFRCDPISEHNRLYWYRQTLGQGPEFLTYFQNEAQLEKSRLLSDRFSAERPKGSFSTLEIQRTEQGDSAMYLCASSSQGGPNEKLFFGSGTQLSVL.

Many counts were recorded for this clonotype. The rearrangement links TRBV11-3 to TRBJ2-5, with TRBD2 matching over 10 bases. The V gene end was trimmed by 4 bases and the J gene end by 5 bases; junction bases not matched to a gene: 10. CDR1 and CDR2 from the germline V gene are SGHNT and YENEEA. The CDR3 contains 16 residues. The CDR3 is CASSSQSTSGDETQYF. For the CDR3, the DNA is TGTGCCAGCAGCTCCCAATCTACTAGCGGGGACGAGACCCAGTACTTC.

The J gene is TRBJ2-7, the V gene TRBV4-2, with 7 positions matching TRBD2. The J segment lost 1 base and the V segment lost 4 bases, leaving 4 bases of the junction unmatched. Looked up from germline, CDR1 is LGHNA and CDR2 is YNFKEQ. CDR3 length: 14 residues. DNA for the CDR3: TGTGCCAGCAGCCGTGGACTAGAATCCTACGAGCAGTACTTC. Residues: CASSRGLESYEQYF.

The genes are TRBV2 and TRBJ1-1; D not certain. Germline V lookup: CDR1 SNHLY, CDR2 FYNNEI. V was pared by 2 bases and J by 1 base, with 8 bases between. The CDR3 loop spans 14 amino acids. CDR3 DNA: TGTGCCAGCAGTGAAAGCAGCCGGAACACTGAAGCTTTCTTT. Protein: CASSESSRNTEAFF.

This chain connects TRBV6-2 or TRBV6-3 to TRBJ1-2; D unclear. V was pared by 5 bases and J by 3 bases, with 7 bases between. CDR1 MNHEY and CDR2 SVGEGT come from the germline V gene. CDR3 length: 12 amino acids. The CDR3 nucleotides read TGTGCCAGCAGTGGACGACACTATGGCTACACCTTC. Translation gives CASSGRHYGYTF.